Listed below are T cell receptor beta chains from one sample, sequenced in a study of STAT5B mutations in CD4+ large granular lymphocyte leukemia. Repertoires were generated with immunoSEQ multiplex PCR, while TCRdb's copy carries only in-frame clones and drops some. This repertoire shows more than 6,500 clones, just under 90% found once; its top ten account for roughly 45%. The source material was PBMCs. The receptors originated from a woman aged 70-85 years with CD4+ T-cell large granular lymphocyte leukemia. Both conserved end residues are part of each CDR3. The D gene is left open where the match is weak.

V gene,J gene,D gene,CDR3 protein
TRBV9,TRBJ2-6,NA,CASSQGFLGNVLTF
TRBV9,TRBJ1-4,TRBD1,CASSDLQGAPNEKLFF
TRBV6-1,TRBJ1-5,NA,CASSANQPQHF
TRBV2,TRBJ1-2,TRBD1,CASSLQGANYGYTF
TRBV4-1,TRBJ2-1,NA,CASTAGSSYNEQFF
TRBV5-1,TRBJ2-1,NA,CASSSGDLSYNEQFF
TRBV5-6,TRBJ1-2,NA,CASSLRVGIEGYGYTF
TRBV7-2,TRBJ1-3,NA,CASSHDRSSSGNTIYF
TRBV19,TRBJ2-1,NA,CASTSLADNEQFF
TRBV11-2,TRBJ2-3,NA,CASSPHAGRGMNTQYF
TRBV7-3,TRBJ1-1,NA,CASSLRMNTEAFF
TRBV5-4,TRBJ1-2,NA,CASHKLPGKTYGYTF
TRBV5-5,TRBJ1-6,NA,CASSLSTGNNSPLHF
TRBV4-2,TRBJ2-7,NA,CASSAGQGEVEQYF
TRBV21-1,TRBJ2-1,NA,CASSPGGRGIALRYNEQFF
TRBV25-1,TRBJ1-2,NA,CASSEDVGGSIHAGYTF
TRBV28,TRBJ2-3,NA,CASSSYTENTQYF
TRBV19,TRBJ2-2,TRBD2,CASSTAGTSNTGELFF
TRBV12-1,TRBJ2-3,NA,CASIDPPSRTDTQYF